These T cell receptor beta chains were read from a single sample in a study of Graves' ophthalmopathy and Graves' hyperthyroidism. A single record per CDR3 protein comes from TCRdb applying MiXCR to the multiplex PCR reads. Here the sample spans 150,000 to 200,000 distinct CDR3 sequences, 30% to 45% being singletons. The sequencing sample was made of peripheral blood. All receptors come from a man aged 25-45 years with Graves' ophthalmopathy. CDR3s include the opening cysteine and the closing phenylalanine or tryptophan. D genes are given only for firm matches. A clone size is listed for some rows: how often the clone was seen (once, few, many), or a class if it is expanded.

size: many
D: -
length: 20
J: TRBJ2-2
V: TRBV6-1
DNA: TGTGCCAGCAGTGAAACGTCGCTCCGTCCCCAGGGGCCTTACACCGGGGAGCTGTTTTTT
CDR3: CASSETSLRPQGPYTGELFF

size: many
D: -
length: 17
J: TRBJ1-2
V: TRBV3-1
DNA: TGTGCCAGCTCTTGGGGGGATAGGACCGAGGTCCAATATGGCTACACCTTC
CDR3: CASSWGDRTEVQYGYTF

size: many
D: TRBD2
length: 15
J: TRBJ2-7
V: TRBV20-1
DNA: TGCAGTGCTCCAAATCTCGGGACTAGCGGTTACGAGCAGTACTTC
CDR3: CSAPNLGTSGYEQYF

size: -
D: TRBD2
length: 15
J: TRBJ2-5
V: TRBV11-3
DNA: TGTGCCAGCAGCTTAACCGGGGGGACCCAAGAGACCCAGTACTTC
CDR3: CASSLTGGTQETQYF

size: -
D: TRBD1
length: 14
J: TRBJ1-1
V: TRBV20-1
DNA: TGCAGTGCTACTCCGGGACAGCCGAACACTGAAGCTTTCTTT
CDR3: CSATPGQPNTEAFF

size: -
D: -
length: 14
J: TRBJ1-6
V: TRBV28
DNA: TGTGCCAGCAGTTTTGGTGGGGGATTTTCACCCCTCCACTTT
CDR3: CASSFGGGFSPLHF

size: many
D: TRBD1
length: 15
J: TRBJ2-7
V: TRBV12-3/TRBV12-4
DNA: TGTGCCAGCAGCCCGAGGGACAGGGGGCGATACGAGCAGTACTTC
CDR3: CASSPRDRGRYEQYF

size: many
D: -
length: 13
J: TRBJ2-5
V: TRBV7-2
DNA: TGTGCCAGCAGCTTGGACGATCAAGAGACCCAGTACTTC
CDR3: CASSLDDQETQYF

size: many
D: -
length: 14
J: TRBJ2-7
V: TRBV28
DNA: TGTGCCAGCAGTTTTCCAGGACGGGTTTTCGAGCAGTACTTC
CDR3: CASSFPGRVFEQYF

size: many
D: TRBD1
length: 15
J: TRBJ1-1
V: TRBV12-3/TRBV12-4
DNA: TGTGCCAGCAGTTCCCGGGACAGGCTGTACACTGAAGCTTTCTTT
CDR3: CASSSRDRLYTEAFF

size: -
D: TRBD1
length: 15
J: TRBJ1-5
V: TRBV12-3/TRBV12-4
DNA: TGTGCCAGCAGTAGGACAGGGGACCTCAATCAGCCCCAGCATTTT
CDR3: CASSRTGDLNQPQHF

size: -
D: -
length: 15
J: TRBJ1-1
V: TRBV6-5
DNA: TGTGCCAGCAGTTCCCAATCCGGGGGTCCCACTGAAGCTTTCTTT
CDR3: CASSSQSGGPTEAFF

size: once
D: TRBD2
length: 14
J: TRBJ2-1
V: TRBV24-1
DNA: TGTGCCACCACTAGCGGGGGAACGTACAATGAGCAGTTCTTC
CDR3: CATTSGGTYNEQFF

size: once
D: -
length: 14
J: TRBJ2-1
V: TRBV12-3/TRBV12-4
DNA: TGTGCCAGCAGTTTGGGAGTACCGTACAATGAGCAGTTCTTC
CDR3: CASSLGVPYNEQFF

size: -
D: TRBD1
length: 12
J: TRBJ2-7
V: TRBV6-2/TRBV6-3
DNA: TGTGCCACCGGAGACAGGGGGTCTGAGCAGTACTTC
CDR3: CATGDRGSEQYF

size: many
D: -
length: 15
J: TRBJ1-3
V: TRBV9
DNA: TGTGCCAGCAGTATAGAGGGGGGGACTGGAAACACCATATATTTT
CDR3: CASSIEGGTGNTIYF

size: -
D: TRBD2
length: 17
J: TRBJ2-7
V: TRBV12-3/TRBV12-4
DNA: TGTGCCAGCAGTTACCCCTCAGGTGGCGGGGGGAAAGGGGAGCAGTACTTC
CDR3: CASSYPSGGGGKGEQYF

size: -
D: -
length: 14
J: TRBJ2-5
V: TRBV12-5
DNA: TGTGCTAGTGGGCGGACTGGGAACCAAGAGACCCAGTACTTC
CDR3: CASGRTGNQETQYF

size: -
D: -
length: 14
J: TRBJ1-1
V: TRBV7-2
DNA: TGTGCCAGCAGCTTATGGGGCGCTAACTTAGAAGCTTTCTTT
CDR3: CASSLWGANLEAFF

size: -
D: -
length: 13
J: TRBJ1-5
V: TRBV6-1
DNA: TGTGCCAGCAGTGGCGAATCCTATCAGCCCCAGCATTTT
CDR3: CASSGESYQPQHF

size: -
D: -
length: 15
J: TRBJ2-7
V: TRBV11-1
DNA: TGTGCCAGCAGCCTCGAAGCGGGCGGAACGCGAGAGCAGTACTTC
CDR3: CASSLEAGGTREQYF

size: many
D: TRBD2
length: 16
J: TRBJ2-5
V: TRBV7-2
DNA: TGTGCCAGCAGCCAGGAGGGCGCGGGAGGGGCGAAGACCCAGTACTTC
CDR3: CASSQEGAGGAKTQYF

size: many
D: TRBD1
length: 15
J: TRBJ1-2
V: TRBV27
DNA: TGTGCCAGCAGTTCTACCGGGACAGGGCCCCATGGCTACACCTTC
CDR3: CASSSTGTGPHGYTF

size: few
D: -
length: 12
J: TRBJ1-2
V: TRBV12-3/TRBV12-4
DNA: TGTGCCACCCTCTCGCGAGGGTATGGCTACACCTTC
CDR3: CATLSRGYGYTF

size: many
D: -
length: 15
J: TRBJ1-6
V: TRBV12-3/TRBV12-4
DNA: TGTGCCAGCAGTACTGAGACCTTGGGATATTCACCCCTCCACTTT
CDR3: CASSTETLGYSPLHF

size: many
D: -
length: 12
J: TRBJ2-2
V: TRBV28
DNA: TGTGCCAGCACCGCTAAGCCCGGGGAGCTGTTTTTT
CDR3: CASTAKPGELFF

size: few
D: -
length: 13
J: TRBJ1-5
V: TRBV12-3/TRBV12-4
DNA: TGTGCCAGCACCGGGGACTCCGCCGTAGCCCAGCATTTT
CDR3: CASTGDSAVAQHF

size: many
D: -
length: 16
J: TRBJ2-2
V: TRBV4-2
DNA: TGTGCCAGCAGCCAAGAACGGGGCGCGAACACCGGGGAGCTGTTTTTT
CDR3: CASSQERGANTGELFF

size: many
D: TRBD1
length: 14
J: TRBJ2-5
V: TRBV12-3/TRBV12-4
DNA: TGTGCCAGCAGTCCACGACAGGGTCAAGAGACCCAGTACTTC
CDR3: CASSPRQGQETQYF

size: many
D: -
length: 15
J: TRBJ2-4
V: TRBV12-3/TRBV12-4
DNA: TGTGCCAGCAGTTTTGCCAGGGGGGGAGCAAACATTCAGTACTTC
CDR3: CASSFARGGANIQYF

size: -
D: TRBD1
length: 15
J: TRBJ2-7
V: TRBV18
DNA: TGTGCCAGCTCACGCGGGACAGGCATCTCCCACGAGCAGTACTTC
CDR3: CASSRGTGISHEQYF

size: -
D: -
length: 14
J: TRBJ1-2
V: TRBV7-2
DNA: TGTGCCAGCAAAAGCAGGAACCCTAACTATGGCTACACCTTC
CDR3: CASKSRNPNYGYTF

size: -
D: -
length: 13
J: TRBJ1-5
V: TRBV7-2
DNA: TGTGCCAGCAGCACCGACAGTTACCAGCCCCAGCATTTT
CDR3: CASSTDSYQPQHF

size: many
D: -
length: 13
J: TRBJ2-5
V: TRBV29-1
DNA: TGCAGCGTTGAAAGTGCCGGAGTGGAGACCCAGTACTTC
CDR3: CSVESAGVETQYF

size: many
D: -
length: 12
J: TRBJ2-7
V: TRBV29-1
DNA: TGCAGCGTTGAAGAGGGAGTGTACGAGCAGTACTTC
CDR3: CSVEEGVYEQYF

size: few
D: -
length: 16
J: TRBJ2-5
V: TRBV12-3/TRBV12-4
DNA: TGTGCCAGCAGTTTATGGGCGGGGAGCGACCAAGAGACCCAGTACTTC
CDR3: CASSLWAGSDQETQYF

size: -
D: TRBD2
length: 14
J: TRBJ2-7
V: TRBV5-8
DNA: TGTGCCAGCAGCCCTGGACTAGTTTCCTACGAGCAGTACTTC
CDR3: CASSPGLVSYEQYF

size: once
D: -
length: 18
J: TRBJ1-6
V: TRBV6-5
DNA: TGTGCCAGCAGTTACTCCGTACAGGGTTGGTCCTATAATTCACCCCTCCACTTT
CDR3: CASSYSVQGWSYNSPLHF

size: -
D: TRBD1
length: 17
J: TRBJ1-6
V: TRBV6-2/TRBV6-3
DNA: TGTGCCAGCACCCTAAGGGGAGTACAGGGGGCAACATCACCCCTCCACTTT
CDR3: CASTLRGVQGATSPLHF